This TCR beta chain was profiled in a study of blood T cells in healthy people across ages. Using a J-beta primer mix together with a sample-barcoded 5' primer, a second PCR was run for roughly 7 to 11 cycles. TCRdb independently ran MiXCR on the 5' RACE reads; one entry per CDR3 protein. The sample has some 850,000 distinct CDR3 sequences, around 24% seen once. This clonotype turned up a few times. There are 17 residues in the CDR3. Germline V gene data show CDR1 as MNHEY and CDR2 as SMNVEV (reference sequence). V was clipped by 5 bases and J by 4 bases; unmatched bases: 7. The data also belong to a second study, concerning T cells of mothers and their children. From that report: Nine systemically healthy Caucasian donors: three mothers, six children. Mothers yielded over 8 million CDR3 reads, children some 2.9 million each.

The sample taken for sequencing was blood. V and J are TRBV27 and TRBJ2-2, with 13 bases matching TRBD2. The sequence came from a boy between 10 and 17 years old in good health. The CDR3 coding sequence is TGTGCCAGCAGTCCACTAGCGGGGGGGCCTCCCACCGGGGAGCTGTTTTTT. Translated, it gives CASSPLAGGPPTGELFF.